The 11 T cell receptor beta chains below all came from one sample that was sequenced in a study of metastatic and nonmetastatic thyroid tumors. TCRdb recomputed clones from the PCR reads via MiXCR. Among about 10,000 clones listed, 35% to 45% were seen once. Treatment of any kind had been given to no patient before thyroid surgery. The sample comprised tumor tissue. These receptors came from a female donor with papillary thyroid cancer or a benign thyroid nodule (not recorded which). Some clones in this sample may be carry-over from other donors' samples.

This clone has a handful of counts. The rearrangement uses TRBV12-3 or TRBV12-4 and TRBJ2-2; 8 bases are shared with TRBD1. After removal of 6 bases from V and 5 bases from J, the junction contained 11 bases not matched to a gene. The CDR3 totals 16 residues. DNA of the CDR3: TGTGCCAGCAGCTCAGGGACAGGTGGAACGACCGGGGAGCTGTTTTTT. Encoded protein: CASSSGTGGTTGELFF.

This clone was seen more than once but under ten times. V usage is TRBV6-6 and J usage is TRBJ2-1; D unclear. The CDR3 totals 16 residues. The V gene's germline CDR1 is MNHNY and CDR2 SVGAGI (reference sequence). Trimming stripped 1 base from V and 0 bases from J, with 10 bases between. DNA of the CDR3: TGTGCCAGCAGTTACTGGAGACCTAGCTCCTACAATGAGCAGTTCTTC. Amino acids: CASSYWRPSSYNEQFF.

This sequence joins TRBV2 and TRBJ1-2, with D possibly being TRBD1 (6 bases). This CDR3 spans 15 amino acids. Trimming stripped 6 bases from V and 5 bases from J, with 19 bases between. Germline V gene sequence: CDR1 SNHLY, CDR2 FYNNEI. The chain's CDR3 is CASSSGQGWMYGYTF. Written as DNA, the CDR3 is TGTGCCAGCAGCTCGGGACAAGGATGGATGTATGGCTACACCTTC.

The rearrangement uses TRBV18 and TRBJ2-7, with a tentative D call TRBD1 (6 bases). In germline, CDR1 is KGHSH, CDR2 LQKENI. CDR3 size: 15 residues. With 3 bases removed from V and 1 base from J, the gap between germline ends came to 13 bases. For the CDR3, the DNA is TGTGCCAGCTCACCTGGCGGACAGCCATCCTACGAGCAGTACTTC. Amino acid sequence: CASSPGGQPSYEQYF.

This clone has a handful of counts. The rearrangement uses TRBV19 and TRBJ1-6; D possibly corresponds to TRBD1 (6 bases). Trimming cost V 6 bases and J 10 bases, with 10 bases left between them. The CDR3 loop spans 12 amino acids. The germline V gene encodes CDR1 LNHDA and CDR2 SQIVND (reference sequence). The CDR3 DNA sequence: TGTGCCAGTAGCACAGGGTCCTCACCCCTCCACTTT. This encodes CASSTGSSPLHF.

This clone has just a few counts. V is TRBV12-3 or TRBV12-4 and J is TRBJ1-2, with D possibly matching TRBD1 (5 bases). The CDR3 is 14 amino acids. The V and J ends lost 3 bases and 4 bases respectively, with 12 bases between them. The DNA of the CDR3 is TGTGCCAGCAGTTTTAGGCAGGGAGGCTATGGCTACACCTTC. It specifies CASSFRQGGYGYTF.

This clone ranks as medium-sized. The chain is built from TRBV18 and TRBJ1-1, with TRBD1 as a possible D gene (5 bases). V was shortened by 7 bases and J by 8 bases, with 14 bases between the two germline ends. This CDR3 region has 12 residues. Germline-derived CDR1 and CDR2 are KGHSH and LQKENI. The CDR3 DNA reads as TGTGCCAGCTACGAGCGGGGCGGCGAAGCTTTCTTT. The encoded protein is CASYERGGEAFF.

The gene calls are TRBV20-1 and TRBJ2-2, with 9 positions matching TRBD2. CDR1 and CDR2 from the germline V gene are DFQATT and SNEGSKA (reference sequence). V dropped 0 bases and J dropped 3; count of bases not matched to a gene: 5. This CDR3 comprises 16 residues. The CDR3 sequence is CSARDIVAGDTGELFF. The CDR3, as DNA: TGCAGTGCTAGAGATATAGTAGCGGGAGACACCGGGGAGCTGTTTTTT.

This clone has just a few counts. The rearrangement joins TRBV6-2 or TRBV6-3 to TRBJ1-5, with 11 positions matching TRBD1. J was trimmed by 6 bases and V by 4 bases; bases with no gene match: 2. The V gene's germline CDR1 is MNHEY and CDR2 SVGEGT. This CDR3 is built from 14 residues. The CDR3 loop reads CASSLGQGVQPQHF. Here the CDR3 DNA reads TGTGCCAGCAGTTTGGGACAGGGGGTTCAGCCCCAGCATTTT.

This clone has a handful of counts. V and J are TRBV6-4 and TRBJ2-1; 7 bases map to TRBD1. CDR3 length: 14 amino acids. Germline CDR1 and CDR2: MRHNA and SNTAGT. The V segment lost 2 bases and the J segment 5 bases; nucleotides outside the gene matches: 3. CDR3 coding DNA: TGTGCCAGCAGTGACGGACAGGAACACAATGAGCAGTTCTTC. Translated, it gives CASSDGQEHNEQFF.

This chain joins TRBV5-1 and TRBJ2-1; D not resolved. The CDR3 length is 12 residues. The germline V and J ends were trimmed by 4 bases and 8 bases, with 10 bases remaining between them. CDR1 is SGHRS and CDR2 is YFSETQ in the germline V gene. The CDR3 coding sequence is TGCGCCAGCAGCCCTACCTTGGATGAGCAGTTCTTC. Translation: CASSPTLDEQFF. Drawing the rest from reference TRBV5-1 and TRBJ2-1, the complete variable domain is KAGVTQTPRYLIKTRGQQVTLSCSPISGHRSVSWYQQTPGQGLQFLFEYFSETQRNKGNFPGRFSGRQFSNSRSEMNVSTLELGDSALYLCASSPTLDEQFFGPGTRLTVL.